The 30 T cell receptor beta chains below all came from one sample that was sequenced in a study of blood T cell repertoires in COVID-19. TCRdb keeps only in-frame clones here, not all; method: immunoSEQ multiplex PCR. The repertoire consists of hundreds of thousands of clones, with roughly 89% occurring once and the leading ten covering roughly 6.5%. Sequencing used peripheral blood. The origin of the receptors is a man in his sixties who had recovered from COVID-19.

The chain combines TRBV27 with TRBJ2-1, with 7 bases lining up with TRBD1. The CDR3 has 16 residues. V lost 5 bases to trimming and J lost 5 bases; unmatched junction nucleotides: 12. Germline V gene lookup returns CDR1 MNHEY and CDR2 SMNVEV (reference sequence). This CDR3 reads CASSMTHDRANNEQFF. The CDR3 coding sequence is TGTGCCAGCAGTATGACCCATGACAGGGCGAACAATGAGCAGTTCTTC.

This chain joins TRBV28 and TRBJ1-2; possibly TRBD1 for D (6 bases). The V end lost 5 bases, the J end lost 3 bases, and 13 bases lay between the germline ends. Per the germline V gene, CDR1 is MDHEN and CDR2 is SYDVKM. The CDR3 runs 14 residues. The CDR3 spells CASSPGGQYYGYTF. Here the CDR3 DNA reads TGTGCCAGCAGTCCCGGGGGGCAGTACTATGGCTACACCTTC.

CDR3 sequence: CASSPRVPTYEQYF. The CDR3 DNA is TGTGCCAGCAGCCCCAGGGTTCCGACTTACGAGCAGTACTTC. The chain carries TRBV3-1 (or the pseudogene TRBV3-2) and TRBJ2-7; D perhaps matches TRBD1 (5 bases). Trimming pared 4 bases from V and 4 bases from J, leaving 14 bases between. CDR3 length equals 14 residues. Germline V gene data show CDR1 as LGHDT and CDR2 as YNNKEL (reference sequence).

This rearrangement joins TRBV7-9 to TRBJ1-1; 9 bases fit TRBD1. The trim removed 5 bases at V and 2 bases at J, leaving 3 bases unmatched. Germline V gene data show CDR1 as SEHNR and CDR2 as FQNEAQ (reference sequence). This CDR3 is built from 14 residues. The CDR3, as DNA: TGTGCCAGCAGCCGACAGGGGGGAAACACTGAAGCTTTCTTT. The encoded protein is CASSRQGGNTEAFF.

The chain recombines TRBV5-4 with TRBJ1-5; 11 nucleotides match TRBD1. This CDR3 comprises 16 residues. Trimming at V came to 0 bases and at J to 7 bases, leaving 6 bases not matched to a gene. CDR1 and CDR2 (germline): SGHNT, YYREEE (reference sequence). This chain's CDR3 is CASSLGGQGDSQPQHF. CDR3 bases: TGTGCCAGCAGCTTGGGGGGACAGGGGGATAGCCAGCCCCAGCATTTT.

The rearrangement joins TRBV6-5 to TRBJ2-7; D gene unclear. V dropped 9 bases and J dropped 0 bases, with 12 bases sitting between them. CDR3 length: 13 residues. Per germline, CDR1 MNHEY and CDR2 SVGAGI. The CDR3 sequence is CASRQFSSYEQYF. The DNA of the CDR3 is TGTGCCAGTAGACAATTCAGCTCCTACGAGCAGTACTTC.

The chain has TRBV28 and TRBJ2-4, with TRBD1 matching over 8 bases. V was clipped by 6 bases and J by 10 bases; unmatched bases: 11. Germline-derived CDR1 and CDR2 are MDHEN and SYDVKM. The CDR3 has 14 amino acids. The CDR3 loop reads CASRLPGGVQIQYF. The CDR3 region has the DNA TGTGCCAGCAGGCTACCAGGGGGCGTCCAGATTCAGTACTTC.

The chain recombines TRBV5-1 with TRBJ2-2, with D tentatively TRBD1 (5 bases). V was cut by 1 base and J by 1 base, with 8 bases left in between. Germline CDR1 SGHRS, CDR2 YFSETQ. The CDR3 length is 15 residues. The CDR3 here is CASSLYDRNTGELFF. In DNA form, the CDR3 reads TGCGCCAGCAGCTTGTACGACAGGAACACCGGGGAGCTGTTTTTT. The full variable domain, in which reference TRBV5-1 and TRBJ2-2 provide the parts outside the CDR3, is KAGVTQTPRYLIKTRGQQVTLSCSPISGHRSVSWYQQTPGQGLQFLFEYFSETQRNKGNFPGRFSGRQFSNSRSEMNVSTLELGDSALYLCASSLYDRNTGELFFGEGSRLTVL.

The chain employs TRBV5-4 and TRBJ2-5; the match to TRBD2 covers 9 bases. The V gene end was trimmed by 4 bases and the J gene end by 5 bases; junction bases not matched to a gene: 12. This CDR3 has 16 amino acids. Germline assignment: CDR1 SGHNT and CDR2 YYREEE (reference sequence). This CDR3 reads CASSKRPGLASETQYF. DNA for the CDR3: TGTGCCAGCAGCAAACGACCGGGACTAGCTTCGGAGACCCAGTACTTC.

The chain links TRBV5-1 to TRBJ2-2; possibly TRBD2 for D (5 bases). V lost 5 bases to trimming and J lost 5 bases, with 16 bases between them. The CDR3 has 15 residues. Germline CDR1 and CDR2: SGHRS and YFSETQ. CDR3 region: CASSWVGMRTGELFF. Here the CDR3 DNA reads TGCGCCAGCAGTTGGGTCGGGATGAGGACCGGGGAGCTGTTTTTT.

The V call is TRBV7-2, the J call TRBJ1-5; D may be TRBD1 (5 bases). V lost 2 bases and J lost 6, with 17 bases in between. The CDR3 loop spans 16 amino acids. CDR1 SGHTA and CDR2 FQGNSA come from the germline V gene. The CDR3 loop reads CASSLSGAGSGQPQHF. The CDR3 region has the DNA TGTGCCAGCAGCTTAAGCGGGGCAGGGTCGGGTCAGCCCCAGCATTTT.

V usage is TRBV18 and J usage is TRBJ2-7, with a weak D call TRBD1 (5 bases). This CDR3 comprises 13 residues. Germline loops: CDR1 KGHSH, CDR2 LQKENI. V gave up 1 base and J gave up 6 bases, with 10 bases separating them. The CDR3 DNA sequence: TGTGCCAGCTCACCACAGGGGTTGAGCGAGCAGTACTTC. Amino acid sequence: CASSPQGLSEQYF.

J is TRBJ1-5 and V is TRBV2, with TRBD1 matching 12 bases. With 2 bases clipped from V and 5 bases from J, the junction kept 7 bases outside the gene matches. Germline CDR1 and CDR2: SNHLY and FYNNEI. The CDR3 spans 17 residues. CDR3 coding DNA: TGTGCCAGCAGTGAAAGGGACAGGGGGCGACGGTATCAGCCCCAGCATTTT. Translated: CASSERDRGRRYQPQHF.

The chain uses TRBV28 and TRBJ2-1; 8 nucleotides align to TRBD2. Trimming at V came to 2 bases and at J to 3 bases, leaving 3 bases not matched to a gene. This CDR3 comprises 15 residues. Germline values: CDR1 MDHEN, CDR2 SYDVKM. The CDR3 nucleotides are TGTGCCAGCAGTTTAGCGGGAGGATTCTACAATGAGCAGTTCTTC. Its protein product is CASSLAGGFYNEQFF.

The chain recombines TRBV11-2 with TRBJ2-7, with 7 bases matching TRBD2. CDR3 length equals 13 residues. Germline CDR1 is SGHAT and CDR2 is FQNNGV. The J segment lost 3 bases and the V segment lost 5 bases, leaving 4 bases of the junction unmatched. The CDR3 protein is CASSRAGRYEQYF. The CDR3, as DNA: TGTGCCAGCAGCCGAGCGGGGCGCTACGAGCAGTACTTC.

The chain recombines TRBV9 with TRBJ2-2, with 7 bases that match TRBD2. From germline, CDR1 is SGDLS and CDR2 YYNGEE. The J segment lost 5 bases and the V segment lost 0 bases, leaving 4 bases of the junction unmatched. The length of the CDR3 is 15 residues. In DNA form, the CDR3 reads TGTGCCAGCAGCGTAGTGGCTAGCGGTACCGGGGAGCTGTTTTTT. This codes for CASSVVASGTGELFF.

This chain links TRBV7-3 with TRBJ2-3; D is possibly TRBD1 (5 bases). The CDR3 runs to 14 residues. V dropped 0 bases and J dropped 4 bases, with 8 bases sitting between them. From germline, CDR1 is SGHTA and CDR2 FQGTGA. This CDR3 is CASSLTGPADTQYF. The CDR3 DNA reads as TGTGCCAGCAGCTTAACGGGGCCCGCAGATACGCAGTATTTT.

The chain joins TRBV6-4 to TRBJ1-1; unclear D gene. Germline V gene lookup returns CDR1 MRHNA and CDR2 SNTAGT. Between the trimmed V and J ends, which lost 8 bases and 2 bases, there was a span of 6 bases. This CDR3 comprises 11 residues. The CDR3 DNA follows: TGTGCCAGCCGGGGAAACACTGAAGCTTTCTTT. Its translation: CASRGNTEAFF.

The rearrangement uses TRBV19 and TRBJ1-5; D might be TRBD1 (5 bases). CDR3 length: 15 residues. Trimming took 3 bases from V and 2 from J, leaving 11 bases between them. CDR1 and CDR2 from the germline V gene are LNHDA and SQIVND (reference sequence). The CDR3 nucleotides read TGTGCCAGTAGTATCCCAGGGAAAGGCAATCAGCCCCAGCATTTT. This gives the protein CASSIPGKGNQPQHF.

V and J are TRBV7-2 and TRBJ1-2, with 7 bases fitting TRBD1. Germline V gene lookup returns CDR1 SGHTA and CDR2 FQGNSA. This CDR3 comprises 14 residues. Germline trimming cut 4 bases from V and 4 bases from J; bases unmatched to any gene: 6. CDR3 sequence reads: CASSSTTGIYGYTF. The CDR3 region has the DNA TGTGCCAGCAGCTCCACGACAGGGATCTATGGCTACACCTTC. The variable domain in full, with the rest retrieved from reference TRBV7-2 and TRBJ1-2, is GAGVSQSPSNKVTEKGKDVELRCDPISGHTALYWYRQSLGQGLEFLIYFQGNSAPDKSGLPSDRFSAERTGGSVSTLTIQRTQQEDSAVYLCASSSTTGIYGYTFGSGTRLTVV.

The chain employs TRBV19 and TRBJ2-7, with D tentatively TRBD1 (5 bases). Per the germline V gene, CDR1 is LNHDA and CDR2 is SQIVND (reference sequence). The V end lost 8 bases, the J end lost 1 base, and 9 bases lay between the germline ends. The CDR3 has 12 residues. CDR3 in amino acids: CASQGWSYEQYF. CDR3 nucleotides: TGTGCCAGTCAGGGATGGTCCTACGAGCAGTACTTC.

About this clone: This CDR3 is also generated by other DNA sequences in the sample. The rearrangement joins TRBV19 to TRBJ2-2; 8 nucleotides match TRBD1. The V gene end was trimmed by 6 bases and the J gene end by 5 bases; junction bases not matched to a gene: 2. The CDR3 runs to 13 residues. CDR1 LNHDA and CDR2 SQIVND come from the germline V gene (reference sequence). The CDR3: CASRTGGTGELFF. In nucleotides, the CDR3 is TGTGCCAGTAGAACAGGGGGAACCGGGGAGCTGTTTTTT.

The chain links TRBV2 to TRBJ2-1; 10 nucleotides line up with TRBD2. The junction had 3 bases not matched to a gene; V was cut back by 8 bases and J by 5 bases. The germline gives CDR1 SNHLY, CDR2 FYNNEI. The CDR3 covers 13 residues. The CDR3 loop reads CASERGGNNEQFF. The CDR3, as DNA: TGTGCCAGCGAGCGGGGGGGGAACAATGAGCAGTTCTTC. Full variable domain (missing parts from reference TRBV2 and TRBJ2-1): EPEVTQTPSHQVTQMGQEVILRCVPISNHLYFYWYRQILGQKVEFLVSFYNNEISEKSEIFDDQFSVERPDGSNFTLKIRSTKLEDSAMYFCASERGGNNEQFFGPGTRLTVL.

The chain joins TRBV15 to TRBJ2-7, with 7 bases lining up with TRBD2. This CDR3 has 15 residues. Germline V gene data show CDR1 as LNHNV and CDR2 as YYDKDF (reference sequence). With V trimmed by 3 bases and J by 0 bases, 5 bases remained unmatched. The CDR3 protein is CATSRVGGSSYEQYF. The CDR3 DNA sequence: TGTGCCACCAGCAGGGTGGGGGGGAGCTCCTACGAGCAGTACTTC.

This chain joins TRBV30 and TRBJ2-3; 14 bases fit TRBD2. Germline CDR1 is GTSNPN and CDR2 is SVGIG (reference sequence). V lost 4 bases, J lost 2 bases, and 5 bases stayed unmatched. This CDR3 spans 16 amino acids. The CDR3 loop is CAWTLGLAGVTDTQYF. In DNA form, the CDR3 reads TGTGCCTGGACCTTGGGACTAGCGGGAGTCACAGATACGCAGTATTTT. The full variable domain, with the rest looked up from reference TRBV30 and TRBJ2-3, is SQTIHQWPATLVQPVGSPLSLECTVEGTSNPNLYWYRQAAGRGLQLLFYSVGIGQISSEVPQNLSASRPQDRQFILSSKKLLLSDSGFYLCAWTLGLAGVTDTQYFGPGTRLTVL.

The CDR3 region is CASIRDRGTQPQHF. CDR3 nucleotides: TGTGCCAGCATCCGGGACAGGGGGACTCAGCCCCAGCATTTT. V and J are TRBV6-5 and TRBJ1-5; the match to TRBD1 covers 11 bases. The CDR3 contains 14 residues. The germline V gene encodes CDR1 MNHEY and CDR2 SVGAGI. V dropped 7 bases and J dropped 6; count of bases not matched to a gene: 5.

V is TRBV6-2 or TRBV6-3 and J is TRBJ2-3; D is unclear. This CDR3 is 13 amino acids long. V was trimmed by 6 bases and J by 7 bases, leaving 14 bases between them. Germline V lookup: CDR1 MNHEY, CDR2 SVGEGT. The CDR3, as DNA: TGTGCCAGCAGCCGGGCCAGCCCCCATACGCAGTATTTT. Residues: CASSRASPHTQYF.

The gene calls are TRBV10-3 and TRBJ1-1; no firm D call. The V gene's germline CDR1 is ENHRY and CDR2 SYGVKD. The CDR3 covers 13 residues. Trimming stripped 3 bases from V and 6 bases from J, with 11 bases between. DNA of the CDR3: TGTGCCATCAGTGAAGAGGGTCTGGCTGAAGCTTTCTTT. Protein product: CAISEEGLAEAFF.

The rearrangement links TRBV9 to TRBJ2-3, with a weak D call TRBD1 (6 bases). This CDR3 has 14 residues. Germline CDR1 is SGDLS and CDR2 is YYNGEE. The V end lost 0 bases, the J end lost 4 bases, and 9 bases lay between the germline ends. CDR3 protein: CASSVGGLADTQYF. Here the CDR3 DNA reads TGTGCCAGCAGCGTAGGGGGGCTCGCAGATACGCAGTATTTT.

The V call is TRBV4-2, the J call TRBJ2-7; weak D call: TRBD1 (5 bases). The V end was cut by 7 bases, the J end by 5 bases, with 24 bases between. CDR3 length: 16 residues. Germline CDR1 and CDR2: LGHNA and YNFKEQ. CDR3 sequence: CASTESPSDRVDEQYF. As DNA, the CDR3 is TGTGCCAGCACCGAATCCCCATCCGACAGAGTCGACGAGCAGTACTTC.